These 15 T cell receptor beta chains were sequenced from one sample in a study of post-analysis software for immune sequencing data (dated by TCRdb to between 2015 and 2016). Summary of the overall study and its limitations: Patients showed significantly higher frequencies than controls for several TRBV segments, among them TRBV5-6, TRBV5-1 and TRBV20-1.

The library was prepared using PCR. The sequencer was an Illumina HiSeq 2500. Unique molecular identifiers were incorporated into TCR beta cDNA libraries to reduce PCR and sequencing biases. TCRdb cleaned the public reads at Q25 with fastp, built clones with MiXCR and kept in-frame beta chains. Each entry merges the rows of one CDR3 protein and shows their most common DNA and genes. In all, the sample holds some 890,000 distinct CDR3 sequences, and approximately 57% of those were seen once. Under 6% of the sample is in the top ten clones. What these receptors recognize is not known. The sample was blood. Receptors originate from a girl aged 5-17 years with multiple sclerosis.

This chain links TRBV15 with TRBJ2-6, with D unclear. The V gene lost 0 bases and the J gene lost 0 bases, with 12 bases spanning the gap. CDR1 and CDR2 (germline): LNHNV, YYDKDF (reference sequence). The CDR3 totals 18 residues. The CDR3 DNA reads as TGTGCCACCAGCAGAGATCGGTTGGAGAGCTCTGGGGCCAACGTCCTGACTTTC. It yields the protein CATSRDRLESSGANVLTF. Drawing the rest from reference TRBV15 and TRBJ2-6, the complete variable domain is DAMVIQNPRYQVTQFGKPVTLSCSQTLNHNVMYWYQQKSSQAPKLLFHYYDKDFNNEADTPDNFQSRRPNTSFCFLDIRSPGLGDTAMYLCATSRDRLESSGANVLTFGAGSRLTVL.

This clonotype was seen a single time. The chain recombines TRBV7-6 with TRBJ2-5; 11 bases agree with TRBD2. CDR1 and CDR2 (germline): SGHVS, FNYEAQ. Losses at the gene ends were 10 bases for V and 5 bases for J; bases not matched to a gene: 15. This CDR3 is 16 amino acids long. CDR3 protein: CATALAGGLPGETQYF. The CDR3, as DNA: TGTGCCACTGCCCTAGCGGGGGGACTTCCGGGGGAGACCCAGTACTTC.

The rearrangement links TRBV4-1 to TRBJ2-4; TRBD2 might be the D (7 bases). Trimming shortened V by 4 bases and J by 6 bases, and 16 bases separated the two germline ends. Germline CDR1 is MGHRA and CDR2 is YSYEKL. The CDR3 has 15 residues. This chain's CDR3 is CASSPSAGAGNIQYF. The DNA for the CDR3 is TGCGCCAGCAGCCCTTCGGCGGGGGCAGGAAACATTCAGTACTTC.

Points on this clonotype: At one end, the junction sequence differs from germline, possibly due to a read error. This chain links TRBV20-1 with TRBJ1-2, with unresolved D. The CDR3 has 14 residues. Per germline, CDR1 DFQATT and CDR2 SNEGSKA (reference sequence). The CDR3 nucleotides read TGCAGTGCCAGAGGACCTCGTCAGAGCTATGGCTACACCTTC. Residues: CSARGPRQSYGYTF.

The chain carries TRBV7-3 and TRBJ2-1; TRBD2 matches 7 bases. Looked up from germline, CDR1 is SGHTA and CDR2 is FQGTGA. Trimming at V came to 5 bases and at J to 6 bases, leaving 7 bases not matched to a gene. The CDR3 sequence is 14 residues long. Here the CDR3 reads CASSPGGAGNEQFF. CDR3 nucleotide sequence: TGTGCCAGCAGCCCGGGAGGCGCGGGCAATGAGCAGTTCTTC.

This clonotype was detected a few times. The chain carries TRBV5-1 and TRBJ2-1; no definite D call. Trimming removed 1 base from V and 9 bases from J, with 11 bases in between. Germline CDR1 SGHRS, CDR2 YFSETQ. The CDR3 runs to 13 residues. CDR3 sequence reads: CASSLNQYVEQFF. DNA of the CDR3: TGCGCCAGCAGCTTGAACCAGTACGTTGAGCAGTTCTTC.

V is TRBV7-3 and J is TRBJ2-1; 7 bases agree with TRBD1. The germline CDR1 and CDR2 sequences are SGHTA and FQGTGA. The CDR3 loop spans 16 amino acids. The trim removed 4 bases at V and 5 bases at J, leaving 11 bases unmatched. The CDR3 is CASSSSPGTENNEQFF. CDR3 sequence (DNA): TGTGCCAGCAGCTCCAGCCCCGGGACAGAGAACAATGAGCAGTTCTTC. Based on the CDR3 plus reference TRBV7-3 and TRBJ2-1, the full variable domain is GAGVSQTPSNKVTEKGKYVELRCDPISGHTALYWYRQSLGQGPEFLIYFQGTGAADDSGLPNDRFFAVRPEGSVSTLKIQRTERGDSAVYLCASSSSPGTENNEQFFGPGTRLTVL.

The rearrangement joins TRBV10-3 to TRBJ1-5, with D possibly being TRBD1 (6 bases). CDR1 is ENHRY and CDR2 is SYGVKD in the germline V gene. The CDR3 length is 14 residues. Trimming removed 6 bases from V and 5 bases from J, with 14 bases in between. CDR3 loop: CAISARTDYQPQHF. CDR3 DNA sequence: TGTGCCATCAGCGCCAGGACAGACTATCAGCCCCAGCATTTT.

This clonotype came up a few times. The genes are TRBV10-2 and TRBJ2-6; D perhaps matches TRBD2 (6 bases). The CDR3 totals 15 residues. The V and J ends lost 8 bases and 0 bases respectively, with 11 bases between them. Germline V CDR1 and CDR2: WSHSY, SAAADI. The CDR3: CASARGGSGANVLTF. CDR3 nucleotide sequence: TGCGCCAGCGCGCGGGGCGGCTCTGGGGCCAACGTCCTGACTTTC.

V gene TRBV5-1 combines with J gene TRBJ1-2; tentative D call: TRBD1 (6 bases). Germline V lookup: CDR1 SGHRS, CDR2 YFSETQ. Between the trimmed V and J ends, which lost 0 bases and 4 bases, there was a span of 10 bases. This CDR3 is built from 14 residues. CDR3 protein: CASSLAGQLYGYTF. The CDR3, as DNA: TGCGCCAGCAGCTTGGCAGGACAGCTCTATGGCTACACCTTC.

On this clonotype: The germline gene is not matched at one end of the junction; a read error may be the cause. The V call is TRBV6-6, the J call TRBJ1-4; no clear D gene. Germline CDR1 MNHNY, CDR2 SVGAGI (reference sequence). This CDR3 spans 11 amino acids. The CDR3 region is CTSMGNEKLFF. In nucleotides, the CDR3 is TGTACCAGCATGGGGAATGAAAAACTGTTTTTT.

The chain links TRBV2 to TRBJ2-3, with TRBD1 as a possible D gene (6 bases). The germline V gene has CDR1 SNHLY and CDR2 FYNNEI. V gave up 5 bases and J gave up 5 bases, with 17 bases separating them. The CDR3 sequence is 15 residues long. CDR3 in amino acids: CASSPRDTFGDTQYF. The CDR3 DNA reads TGTGCCAGCAGTCCGAGGGACACCTTCGGAGATACGCAGTATTTT.

The chain uses TRBV29-1 and TRBJ1-2, with D tentatively TRBD1 (5 bases). Germline assignment: CDR1 SQVTM and CDR2 ANQGSEA. This CDR3 is built from 11 residues. The CDR3 is CSAQGDYGYTF. The DNA of the CDR3 is TGCAGTGCCCAGGGAGACTATGGCTACACCTTC. Looking up the rest from reference TRBV29-1 and TRBJ1-2 gives the full variable domain: SAVISQKPSRDICQRGTSLTIQCQVDSQVTMMFWYRQQPGQSLTLIATANQGSEATYESGFVIDKFPISRPNLTFSTLTVSNMSPEDSSIYLCSAQGDYGYTFGSGTRLTVV.

This clonotype was counted once. This chain connects TRBV29-1 to TRBJ2-7, with D tentatively TRBD2 (6 bases). This CDR3 has 13 amino acids. Germline values: CDR1 SQVTM, CDR2 ANQGSEA. V gave up 8 bases and J gave up 0 bases, with 14 bases separating them. Here the CDR3 DNA reads TGCAGCCCGCCCCCCGGGGGCTCCTACGAGCAGTACTTC. Protein: CSPPPGGSYEQYF.

The chain links TRBV18 to TRBJ2-5; D not certain. Germline V gives CDR1 KGHSH, CDR2 LQKENI. V shed 2 bases and J shed 3 bases, with 13 bases lying between them. CDR3 size: 15 residues. The DNA of the CDR3 is TGTGCCAGCTCACCAGGTTTCTTTGGTAAAGAGACCCAGTACTTC. Its translation is CASSPGFFGKETQYF.